This TCR beta chain was observed in a study of T cell repertoires in cytomegalovirus infection. Study-wide results and caveats: The ex vivo response was dominated by HLA-C-restricted CMV-specific TCR beta clonotypes.

TCRdb re-analysed the reads in MiXCR, keeping a single row per CDR3 protein. This table has about 920,000 distinct CDR3 sequences, roughly 30% appearing once. The count of this clonotype is one. The target antigen is unknown. The germline CDR1 and CDR2 sequences are DFQATT and SNEGSKA (reference sequence). After removal of 6 bases from V and 5 bases from J, the junction contained 12 bases not matched to a gene. The CDR3 loop spans 14 amino acids. The sequencing used cultured CD8+ T cells from PBMCs, collected from culture after CMV antigen stimulation. The TCR sequence derives from a human donor in good health (CMV status not recorded). Some clones in this sample may be carry-over from other donors' samples. J is TRBJ2-5 and V is TRBV20-1; TRBD2 agrees at 7 bases. The CDR3, as DNA: TGCAGTGCAACCGGGACTACTCAGTTGGAGACCCAGTACTTC. Encoded protein: CSATGTTQLETQYF.